Included here is one TCR beta chain sequence, with context. Repertoires were generated with immunoSEQ multiplex PCR, while TCRdb's copy carries only in-frame clones and drops some. In the table there are tens of thousands of clones, 65% to 85% of which are singletons. After removal of 3 bases from V and 6 bases from J, the junction contained 12 bases not matched to a gene. Germline V gives CDR1 SGDLS, CDR2 YYNGEE. The CDR3 is 15 amino acids. This entry comes from a study of Tregs in tolerant kidney transplant recipients. What was sequenced was CD4+ T cells from blood. The source is a human donor in good health. The chain couples TRBV9 to TRBJ2-7, with 7 nucleotides matching TRBD1. DNA for the CDR3: TGTGCCAGCAGCGCCACCGGGACAGAACGTTCCGAGCAGTACTTC. It is translated as CASSATGTERSEQYF.